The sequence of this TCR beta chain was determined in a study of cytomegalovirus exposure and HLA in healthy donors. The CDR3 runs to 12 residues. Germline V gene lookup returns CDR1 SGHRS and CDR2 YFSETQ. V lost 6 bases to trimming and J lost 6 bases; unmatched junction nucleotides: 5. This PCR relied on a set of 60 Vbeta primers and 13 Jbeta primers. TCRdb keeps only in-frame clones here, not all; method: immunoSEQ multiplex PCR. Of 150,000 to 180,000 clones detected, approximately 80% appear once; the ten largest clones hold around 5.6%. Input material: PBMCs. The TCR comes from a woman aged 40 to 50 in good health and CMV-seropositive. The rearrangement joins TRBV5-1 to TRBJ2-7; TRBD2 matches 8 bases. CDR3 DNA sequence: TGCGCCAGCACCACTGCGGGGGGCGAGCAGTACTTC. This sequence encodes CASTTAGGEQYF.